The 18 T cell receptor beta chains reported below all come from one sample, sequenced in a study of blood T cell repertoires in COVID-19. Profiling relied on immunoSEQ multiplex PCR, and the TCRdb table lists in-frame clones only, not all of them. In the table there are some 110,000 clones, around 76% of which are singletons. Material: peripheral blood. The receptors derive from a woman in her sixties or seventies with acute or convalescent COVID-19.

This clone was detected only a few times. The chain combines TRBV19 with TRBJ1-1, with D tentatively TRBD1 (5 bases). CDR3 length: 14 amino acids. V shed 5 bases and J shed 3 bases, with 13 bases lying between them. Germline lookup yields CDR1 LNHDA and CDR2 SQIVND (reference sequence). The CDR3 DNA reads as TGTGCCAGTAGTCCCAGGGACTCTTACACTGAAGCTTTCTTT. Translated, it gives CASSPRDSYTEAFF.

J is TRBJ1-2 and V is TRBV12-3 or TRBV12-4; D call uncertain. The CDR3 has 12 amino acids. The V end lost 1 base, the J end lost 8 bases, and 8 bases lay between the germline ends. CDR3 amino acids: CASSLGAGGYTF. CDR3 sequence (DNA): TGTGCCAGCAGTTTAGGGGCAGGAGGCTACACCTTC.

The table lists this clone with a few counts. Here the CDR3 reads CASSLVGSGGIAKNIQYF. The CDR3, as DNA: TGTGCCAGCAGCTTAGTGGGTAGCGGGGGGATAGCCAAAAACATTCAGTACTTC. V is TRBV7-2 and J is TRBJ2-4, with 10 nucleotides matching TRBD2. This CDR3 comprises 18 residues. The ends lost 1 base at V and 0 bases at J; junction bases unmatched: 6. Germline CDR1 reads SGHTA; CDR2 reads FQGNSA.

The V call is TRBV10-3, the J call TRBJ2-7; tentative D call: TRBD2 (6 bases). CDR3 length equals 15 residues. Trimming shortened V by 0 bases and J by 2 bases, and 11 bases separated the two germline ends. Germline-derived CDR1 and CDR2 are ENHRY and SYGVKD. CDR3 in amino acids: CAISESIGGTYEQYF. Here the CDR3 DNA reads TGTGCCATCAGTGAGTCCATTGGGGGGACCTACGAGCAGTACTTC.

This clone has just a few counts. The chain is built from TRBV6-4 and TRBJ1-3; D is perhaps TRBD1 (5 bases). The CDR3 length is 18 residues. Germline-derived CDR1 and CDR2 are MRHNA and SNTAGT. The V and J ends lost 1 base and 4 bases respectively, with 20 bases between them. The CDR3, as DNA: TGTGCCAGCAGTGACTGGGACTGGGTTCCTGCGAGGGGAAACACCATATATTTT. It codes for CASSDWDWVPARGNTIYF.

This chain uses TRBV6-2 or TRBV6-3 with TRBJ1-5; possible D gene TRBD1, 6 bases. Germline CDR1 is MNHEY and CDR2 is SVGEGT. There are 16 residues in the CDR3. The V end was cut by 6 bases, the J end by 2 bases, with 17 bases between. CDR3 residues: CASSRTGLGGNQPQHF. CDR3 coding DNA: TGTGCCAGCAGCCGTACAGGGCTCGGAGGCAATCAGCCCCAGCATTTT.

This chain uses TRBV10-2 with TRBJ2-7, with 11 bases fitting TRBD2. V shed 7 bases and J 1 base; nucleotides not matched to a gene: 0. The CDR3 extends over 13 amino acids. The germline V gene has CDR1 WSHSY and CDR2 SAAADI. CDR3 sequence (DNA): TGCGCCAGCACTAGCGGGGGGTCCTACGAGCAGTACTTC. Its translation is CASTSGGSYEQYF.

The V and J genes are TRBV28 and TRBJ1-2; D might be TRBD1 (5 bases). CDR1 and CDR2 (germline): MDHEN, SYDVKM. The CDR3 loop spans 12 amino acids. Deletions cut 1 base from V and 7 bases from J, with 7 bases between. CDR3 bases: TGTGCCAGCAGTTTATCAGGGCCTGGCTACACCTTC. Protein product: CASSLSGPGYTF.

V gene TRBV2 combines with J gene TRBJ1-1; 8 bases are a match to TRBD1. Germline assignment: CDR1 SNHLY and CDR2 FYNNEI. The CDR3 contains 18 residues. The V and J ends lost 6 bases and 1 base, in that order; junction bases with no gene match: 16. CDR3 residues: CASSPRQGLVGANTEAFF. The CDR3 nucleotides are TGTGCCAGCAGCCCAAGACAGGGGCTCGTGGGGGCGAACACTGAAGCTTTCTTT. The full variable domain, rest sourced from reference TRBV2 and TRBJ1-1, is EPEVTQTPSHQVTQMGQEVILRCVPISNHLYFYWYRQILGQKVEFLVSFYNNEISEKSEIFDDQFSVERPDGSNFTLKIRSTKLEDSAMYFCASSPRQGLVGANTEAFFGQGTRLTVV.

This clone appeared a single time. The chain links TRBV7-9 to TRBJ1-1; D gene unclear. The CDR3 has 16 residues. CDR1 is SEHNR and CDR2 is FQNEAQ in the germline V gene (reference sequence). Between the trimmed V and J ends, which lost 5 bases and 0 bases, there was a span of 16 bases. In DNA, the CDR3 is TGTGCCAGCAGCCCCCCACAGACCCAGATGAACACTGAAGCTTTCTTT. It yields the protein CASSPPQTQMNTEAFF.

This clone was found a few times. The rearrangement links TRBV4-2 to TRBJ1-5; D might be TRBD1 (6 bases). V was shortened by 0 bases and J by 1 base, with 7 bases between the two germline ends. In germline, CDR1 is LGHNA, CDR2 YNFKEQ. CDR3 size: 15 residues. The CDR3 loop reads CASSQDRGSNQPQHF. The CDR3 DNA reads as TGTGCCAGCAGCCAAGACAGGGGAAGCAATCAGCCCCAGCATTTT.

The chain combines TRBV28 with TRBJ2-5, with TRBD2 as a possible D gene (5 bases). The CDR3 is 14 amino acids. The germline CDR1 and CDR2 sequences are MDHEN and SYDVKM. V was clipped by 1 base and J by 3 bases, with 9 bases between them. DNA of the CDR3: TGTGCCAGCAGTTTATTGACGGGGAAAGAGACCCAGTACTTC. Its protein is CASSLLTGKETQYF.

CDR3 in amino acids: CASSESTSRELFF. The CDR3 nucleotides are TGCGCCAGCAGTGAGTCGACATCAAGGGAGCTGTTTTTT. The rearrangement links TRBV10-1 to TRBJ2-2; unclear D gene. Germline-derived CDR1 and CDR2 are WNHNN and SYGVQD (reference sequence). This CDR3 has 13 residues. The germline V and J ends were trimmed by 0 bases and 9 bases, with 8 bases remaining between them.

CDR3 bases: TGTGCCAGTAGCGGACAGGGTTTGAGTGAGCAGTTCTTC. It translates to CASSGQGLSEQFF. The V gene is TRBV19, the J gene TRBJ2-1; 8 bases line up with TRBD1. The J segment lost 9 bases and the V segment lost 6 bases, leaving 7 bases of the junction unmatched. The germline CDR1 and CDR2 sequences are LNHDA and SQIVND (reference sequence). The CDR3 is 13 amino acids.

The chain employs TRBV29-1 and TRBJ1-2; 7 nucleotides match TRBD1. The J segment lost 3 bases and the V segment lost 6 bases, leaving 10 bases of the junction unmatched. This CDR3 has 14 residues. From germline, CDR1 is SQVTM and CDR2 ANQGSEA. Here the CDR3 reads CSVGQAAEDYGYTF. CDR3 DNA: TGCAGCGTCGGACAGGCCGCAGAAGACTATGGCTACACCTTC.

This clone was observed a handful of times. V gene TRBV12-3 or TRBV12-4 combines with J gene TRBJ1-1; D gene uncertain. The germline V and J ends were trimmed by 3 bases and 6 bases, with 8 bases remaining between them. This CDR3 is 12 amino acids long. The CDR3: CASSLSEAEAFF. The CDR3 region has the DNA TGTGCCAGCAGTTTGTCTGAGGCTGAAGCTTTCTTT.

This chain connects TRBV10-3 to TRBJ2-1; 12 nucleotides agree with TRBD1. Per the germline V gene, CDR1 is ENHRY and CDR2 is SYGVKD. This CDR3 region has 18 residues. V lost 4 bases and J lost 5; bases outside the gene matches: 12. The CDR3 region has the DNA TGTGCCATCAGTGCTGGGTGGGGACAGGGGGCAAGGGACAATGAGCAGTTCTTC. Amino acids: CAISAGWGQGARDNEQFF.

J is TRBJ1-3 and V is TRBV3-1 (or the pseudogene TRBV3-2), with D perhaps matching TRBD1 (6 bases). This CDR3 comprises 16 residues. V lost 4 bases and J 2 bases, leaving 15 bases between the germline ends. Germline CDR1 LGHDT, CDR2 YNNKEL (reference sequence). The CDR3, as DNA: TGTGCCAGCAGCCGAACGGACAGACCGACTGGAAACACCATATATTTT. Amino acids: CASSRTDRPTGNTIYF.